The 6 T cell receptor beta chains reported below all come from one sample, sequenced in a study of T cell responses to AZD1222 COVID-19 vaccine. Sequencing used immunoSEQ multiplex PCR; TCRdb keeps in-frame clones, though not all of them. This sample yields about 150,000 clones, of which around 90% are seen a single time; under 4% belongs to the top ten. The sequencing used peripheral blood, collected 28 days after the second AZD1222 dose. Receptors originate from an adult who received the AZD1222 COVID-19 vaccine.

This chain uses TRBV6-6 with TRBJ2-7; TRBD2 aligns across 9 bases. CDR3 length equals 15 residues. The V gene end was trimmed by 8 bases and the J gene end by 5 bases; junction bases not matched to a gene: 13. Germline CDR1 MNHNY, CDR2 SVGAGI (reference sequence). The CDR3, as DNA: TGTGCCAGCGGAAAAGTAATAGCGGGAGTGCACGAGCAGTACTTC. It codes for CASGKVIAGVHEQYF.

The count of this clone is one. This rearrangement joins TRBV6-6 to TRBJ1-5; the D is unclear. This CDR3 comprises 13 residues. Germline loops: CDR1 MNHNY, CDR2 SVGAGI (reference sequence). V was trimmed by 0 bases and J by 7 bases, leaving 7 bases between them. CDR3: CASSYSREQPQHF. CDR3 coding DNA: TGTGCCAGCAGTTACTCGAGGGAGCAGCCCCAGCATTTT.

This chain joins TRBV10-2 and TRBJ2-2, with 8 nucleotides matching TRBD2. Germline CDR1 reads WSHSY; CDR2 reads SAAADI. This CDR3 is built from 15 residues. The trim removed 6 bases at V and 5 bases at J, leaving 8 bases unmatched. CDR3 nucleotides: TGCGCCAGCAGATTAAGCGGGAGTGGAACCGGGGAGCTGTTTTTT. Protein sequence: CASRLSGSGTGELFF.

This clone was found a few times. The chain employs TRBV11-2 and TRBJ2-7; maybe TRBD2 (7 bases). V shed 0 bases and J shed 5 bases, with 17 bases lying between them. Germline V gene sequence: CDR1 SGHAT, CDR2 FQNNGV. The CDR3 length is 16 residues. The CDR3 sequence is CASSLEGAGVPHEQYF. DNA of the CDR3: TGTGCCAGCAGCTTAGAGGGGGCGGGAGTCCCCCACGAGCAGTACTTC.

The chain carries TRBV7-8 and TRBJ1-1; no firm D call. Germline CDR1 and CDR2: SGHVS and FQNEAQ. Deletions cut 1 base from V and 2 bases from J, with 11 bases between. The CDR3 runs to 15 residues. This CDR3 is CASSLEWGRNTEAFF. The CDR3 nucleotides read TGTGCCAGCAGCTTAGAGTGGGGTAGAAACACTGAAGCTTTCTTT.

The genes are TRBV3-1 (or the pseudogene TRBV3-2) and TRBJ1-2; D not certain. The CDR3 runs to 11 residues. CDR1 LGHDT and CDR2 YNNKEL come from the germline V gene (reference sequence). V gave up 3 bases and J gave up 5 bases, with 4 bases separating them. CDR3 loop: CASSHPYGYTF. CDR3 DNA: TGTGCCAGCAGCCACCCTTATGGCTACACCTTC.